The clone carrying this TCR beta chain was seen a few times. This entry belongs to a study of blood T cell repertoires in COVID-19. The wider study: The origin of the acute and convalescent COVID-19 samples was the United States, Italy and Spain.

Per the authors' pipeline: Estimated nucleated cell counts came from reference gene primer amplification. Libraries were prepared by immunoSEQ multiplex PCR; TCRdb keeps only in-frame clonotypes and omits some of them. The V and J calls and the clone size are those of that table, but D and trimming were determined from the DNA. The data contain a few hundred thousand clones, around 86% of them singletons. The germline V and J ends were trimmed by 6 bases and 4 bases, with 19 bases remaining between them. Germline V gene sequence: CDR1 SEHNR, CDR2 FQNEAQ (reference sequence). This CDR3 is 16 amino acids long.

This receptor was taken from a woman aged 25 to 39 who had recovered from COVID-19. Source material: peripheral blood. The chain uses TRBV7-9 and TRBJ2-1; a weak D match, TRBD1 (7 bases). The CDR3 DNA is TGTGCCAGCAGGGGGACAGCTCTAGCGCATTACAATGAGCAGTTCTTC. It yields the protein CASRGTALAHYNEQFF. The full variable domain, completed using reference TRBV7-9 and TRBJ2-1, is DTGVSQNPRHKITKRGQNVTFRCDPISEHNRLYWYRQTLGQGPEFLTYFQNEAQLEKSRLLSDRFSAERPKGSFSTLEIQRTEQGDSAMYLCASRGTALAHYNEQFFGPGTRLTVL.